This entry is about one TCR beta chain. Its antigen is undetermined. Sequenced by immunoSEQ multiplex PCR; TCRdb stores in-frame clones only, minus some. The sample yields hundreds of thousands of clones, about 98% seen once. The data originate from a study of shared clonotypes between healthy human individuals. Across the study: Donors consisted of a couple of women and three men between 18 and 49. Study-wide results and limits: Non-shared clonotypes displayed generation probabilities falling below those of clonotypes present in all four donors. Generally, estimated richness proved larger in naive subsets than it did in memory subsets.

Trimming cost V 5 bases and J 0 bases, with 21 bases left between them. Germline V gene sequence: CDR1 SEHNR, CDR2 FQNEAQ (reference sequence). The CDR3 loop spans 18 amino acids. Naive CD8 cells were CD45RO-negative, positively selected for CCR7, excluding terminally differentiated effector memory CD45RA+ cells. None of the donors, who were healthy HIV-negative adults, had recently had acute infections or vaccinations. The V and J genes are TRBV7-9 and TRBJ2-3; possibly TRBD1 for D (5 bases). The sequenced sample consisted of naive CD8+ T cells sorted from blood. The TCR comes from a man younger than 45 in good health. CDR3 amino acids: CASSPPRATEPSTDTQYF. For the CDR3, the DNA is TGTGCCAGCAGCCCGCCCCGCGCGACAGAGCCAAGCACAGATACGCAGTATTTT.